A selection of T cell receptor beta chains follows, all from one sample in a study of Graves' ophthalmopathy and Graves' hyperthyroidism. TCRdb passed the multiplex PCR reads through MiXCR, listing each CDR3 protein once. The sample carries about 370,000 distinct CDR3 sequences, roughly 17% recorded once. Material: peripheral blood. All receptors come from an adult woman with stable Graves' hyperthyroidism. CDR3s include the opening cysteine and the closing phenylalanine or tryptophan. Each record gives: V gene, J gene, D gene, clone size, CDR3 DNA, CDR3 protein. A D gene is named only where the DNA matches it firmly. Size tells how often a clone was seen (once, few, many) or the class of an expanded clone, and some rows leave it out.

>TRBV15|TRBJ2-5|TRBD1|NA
TGTGCCACCAGCAGACCAGGACGGACAGGGGGCCGAGAGACCCAGTACTTC
CATSRPGRTGGRETQYF
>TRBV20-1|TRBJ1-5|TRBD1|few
TGCAGTGCTCTTACAGGGGGCCCAAATCAGCCCCAGCATTTT
CSALTGGPNQPQHF
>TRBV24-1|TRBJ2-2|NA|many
TGTGCCACCAGTGATCGGGGGGCGAGGGCGAACACCGGGGAGCTGTTTTTT
CATSDRGARANTGELFF
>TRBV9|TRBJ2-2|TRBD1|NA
TGTGCCAGCAGCGACAGGGGACCCGGGGAGCTGTTTTTT
CASSDRGPGELFF
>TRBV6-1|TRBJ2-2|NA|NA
TGTGCCAGCAGTGATCTTTCCAGGGACTACACCGGGGAGCTGTTTTTT
CASSDLSRDYTGELFF
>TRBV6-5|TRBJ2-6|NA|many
TGTGCCAGCACCTCTGGGGCCAACGTCCTGACTTTC
CASTSGANVLTF
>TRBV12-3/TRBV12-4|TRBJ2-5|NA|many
TGTGCCAGCAGTTTAATTGTATCGGGGGCATGGGGAGAGACCCAGTACTTC
CASSLIVSGAWGETQYF
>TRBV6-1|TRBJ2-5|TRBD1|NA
TGTGCCAGCAGTGAGAGGACAGGGACGGAGACCCAGTACTTC
CASSERTGTETQYF
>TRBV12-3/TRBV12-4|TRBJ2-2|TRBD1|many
TGTGCCAGCAGGGGACAGGGCGGCACCGGGGAGCTGTTTTTT
CASRGQGGTGELFF
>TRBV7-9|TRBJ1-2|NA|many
TGTGCCAGCAGCTTTGGCCTGAAGAACTATGGCTACACCTTC
CASSFGLKNYGYTF